This passage covers 21 T cell receptor beta chains from one sample sequenced in a study of resident and recirculating memory T cells in vitiligo. Only in-frame clones appear in the TCRdb table, and some are missing; sequencing was by immunoSEQ multiplex PCR. The repertoire has around 40,000 clones, around 90% of them found once; the top ten carry more than 3.5%. Material: blood. The receptors originated from a male donor with vitiligo.

The chain carries TRBV15 and TRBJ2-5, with a tentative D call TRBD1 (5 bases). This CDR3 is 15 amino acids long. From germline, CDR1 is LNHNV and CDR2 YYDKDF (reference sequence). Trimming shortened V by 1 base and J by 2 bases, and 11 bases separated the two germline ends. The CDR3 reads CATSRVGHGQETQYF. As DNA, the CDR3 is TGTGCCACCAGCAGAGTCGGACACGGACAAGAGACCCAGTACTTC.

CDR3 nucleotide sequence: TGTGCCAGCAGACCAGGGGGCGGTGGGCAGCCCCAGCATTTT. Its protein product is CASRPGGGGQPQHF. This sequence joins TRBV6-1 and TRBJ1-5; 8 bases agree with TRBD1. Looked up from germline, CDR1 is MNHNS and CDR2 is SASEGT. The CDR3 is made up of 14 amino acids. Trimming took 6 bases from V and 7 from J; bases not matched to a gene: 8.

V is TRBV7-6 and J is TRBJ1-6; D gene unclear. V shed 1 base and J shed 9 bases, with 10 bases lying between them. This CDR3 spans 14 amino acids. Looked up from germline, CDR1 is SGHVS and CDR2 is FNYEAQ. CDR3 amino acids: CASSLDPISSPLHF. CDR3 sequence (DNA): TGTGCCAGCAGCTTAGATCCGATTAGTTCACCCCTCCACTTT. The variable domain in full, with the rest retrieved from reference TRBV7-6 and TRBJ1-6, is GAGVSQSPRYKVTKRGQDVALRCDPISGHVSLYWYRQALGQGPEFLTYFNYEAQQDKSGLPNDRFSAERPEGSISTLTIQRTEQRDSAMYRCASSLDPISSPLHFGNGTRLTVT.

This chain connects TRBV27 to TRBJ2-2; D possibly corresponds to TRBD2 (6 bases). CDR3 length: 15 amino acids. V was trimmed by 6 bases and J by 5 bases, leaving 16 bases between them. Looked up from germline, CDR1 is MNHEY and CDR2 is SMNVEV (reference sequence). CDR3 residues: CASRVGGEGTGELFF. For the CDR3, the DNA is TGTGCCAGCAGGGTTGGCGGGGAAGGTACCGGGGAGCTGTTTTTT.

The rearrangement links TRBV9 to TRBJ2-1; D might be TRBD2 (7 bases). The CDR3 consists of 14 residues. V gave up 0 bases and J gave up 7 bases, with 11 bases separating them. CDR1 and CDR2 from the germline V gene are SGDLS and YYNGEE. The chain's CDR3 is CASSVAGGKNEQFF. The DNA for the CDR3 is TGTGCCAGCAGCGTAGCGGGGGGCAAGAATGAGCAGTTCTTC.

J is TRBJ2-1 and V is TRBV9, with D possibly matching TRBD2 (7 bases). Germline CDR1 reads SGDLS; CDR2 reads YYNGEE. Trimming removed 0 bases from V and 6 bases from J, with 16 bases in between. There are 16 residues in the CDR3. CDR3 loop: CASSVVGRGPSNEQFF. The CDR3 DNA follows: TGTGCCAGCAGCGTAGTGGGGCGGGGGCCTTCCAATGAGCAGTTCTTC.

V and J are TRBV7-2 and TRBJ1-5, with a possible D match to TRBD1 (6 bases). CDR3 length: 15 amino acids. The V gene's germline CDR1 is SGHTA and CDR2 FQGNSA. Trimming left V 6 bases short and J 9 bases short, with 21 bases between. Here the CDR3 reads CASRWSAETGWPQHF. In nucleotides, the CDR3 is TGTGCCAGCAGATGGTCGGCTGAGACAGGATGGCCCCAGCATTTT.

The chain recombines TRBV9 with TRBJ2-1; no clear D gene. V shed 0 bases and J shed 1 base, with 5 bases lying between them. The germline CDR1 and CDR2 sequences are SGDLS and YYNGEE. CDR3 length equals 14 residues. CDR3 nucleotides: TGTGCCAGCAGCGTAGCCAGTTCCTACAATGAGCAGTTCTTC. Protein: CASSVASSYNEQFF. Looking up the rest from reference TRBV9 and TRBJ2-1 gives the full variable domain: DSGVTQTPKHLITATGQRVTLRCSPRSGDLSVYWYQQSLDQGLQFLIQYYNGEERAKGNILERFSAQQFPDLHSELNLSSLELGDSALYFCASSVASSYNEQFFGPGTRLTVL.

V and J are TRBV18 and TRBJ2-2; D possibly corresponds to TRBD1 (5 bases). The CDR3 consists of 14 residues. Trimming took off 3 bases at V and 1 base at J, with 6 bases between the two ends. Germline values: CDR1 KGHSH, CDR2 LQKENI. CDR3 sequence (DNA): TGTGCCAGCTCACCCACAGGGAACACCGGGGAGCTGTTTTTT. Translated: CASSPTGNTGELFF.

In this sample, this clone turned up once. V and J are TRBV5-1 and TRBJ2-1; the D gene is possibly TRBD1 (5 bases). Germline values: CDR1 SGHRS, CDR2 YFSETQ. Deletions cut 0 bases from V and 10 bases from J, with 11 bases between. CDR3 size: 13 residues. The CDR3 DNA reads as TGCGCCAGCAGCTTGGGGTGGGGCAACGAGCAGTTCTTC. Amino acids: CASSLGWGNEQFF.

This sequence joins TRBV19 and TRBJ1-2; possibly TRBD1 for D (5 bases). Trimming shortened V by 6 bases and J by 5 bases, and 22 bases separated the two germline ends. Germline-derived CDR1 and CDR2 are LNHDA and SQIVND (reference sequence). The CDR3 has 16 amino acids. The CDR3 spells CASSHLRGTAQYGYTF. The CDR3 nucleotides read TGTGCCAGTAGCCACCTCCGCGGGACGGCACAGTATGGCTACACCTTC.

This chain links TRBV5-1 with TRBJ2-2, with 9 bases aligning to TRBD2. V was pared by 2 bases and J by 4 bases, with 3 bases of the junction left unmatched. The CDR3 is 15 amino acids. The germline CDR1 and CDR2 sequences are SGHRS and YFSETQ. Written as DNA, the CDR3 is TGCGCCAGCAGCTTCTCTAGCGGGGTCACCGGGGAGCTGTTTTTT. Protein product: CASSFSSGVTGELFF.

This chain connects TRBV7-8 to TRBJ2-5; TRBD2 matches 11 bases. The germline CDR1 and CDR2 sequences are SGHVS and FQNEAQ. After removal of 3 bases from V and 5 bases from J, the junction contained 5 bases not matched to a gene. There are 15 residues in the CDR3. DNA of the CDR3: TGTGCCAGCAGCTTTCGGACTAGCGGGTCTGAGACCCAGTACTTC. It yields the protein CASSFRTSGSETQYF. The complete variable domain, with remaining parts taken from reference TRBV7-8 and TRBJ2-5, reads GAGVSQSPRYKVAKRGQDVALRCDPISGHVSLFWYQQALGQGPEFLTYFQNEAQLDKSGLPSDRFFAERPEGSVSTLKIQRTQQEDSAVYLCASSFRTSGSETQYFGPGTRLLVL.

The V call is TRBV7-9, the J call TRBJ1-1, with a tentative D call TRBD1 (5 bases). V was cut by 3 bases and J by 4 bases, with 12 bases left in between. The CDR3 length is 14 residues. CDR1 is SEHNR, CDR2 FQNEAQ, per germline (reference sequence). The CDR3 loop is CASSFSGGSTEAFF. CDR3 coding DNA: TGTGCCAGCAGCTTTTCCGGGGGGAGCACTGAAGCTTTCTTT.

V and J are TRBV5-1 and TRBJ1-5; no reliable D call. The V gene's germline CDR1 is SGHRS and CDR2 YFSETQ. CDR3 size: 14 residues. V lost 0 bases to trimming and J lost 6 bases, with 10 bases between them. This CDR3 is CASSLGTLGQPQHF. For the CDR3, the DNA is TGCGCCAGCAGCTTGGGGACTTTGGGTCAGCCCCAGCATTTT.

The gene calls are TRBV15 and TRBJ1-3; perhaps TRBD1 as D (6 bases). The CDR3 runs 17 residues. CDR1 is LNHNV and CDR2 is YYDKDF in the germline V gene (reference sequence). V lost 2 bases to trimming and J lost 0 bases, with 14 bases between them. The CDR3 spells CATSRFEGHYSGNTIYF. The DNA of the CDR3 is TGTGCCACCAGCAGATTTGAGGGACATTACTCTGGAAACACCATATATTTT.

The chain joins TRBV9 to TRBJ2-3; 8 nucleotides line up with TRBD2. There are 15 residues in the CDR3. Germline CDR1 SGDLS, CDR2 YYNGEE. Losses at the gene ends were 7 bases for V and 6 bases for J; bases not matched to a gene: 13. The CDR3 DNA reads TGTGCCAGCGGCCCCGGGAGGGCAGGGTCTGATACGCAGTATTTT. Translated: CASGPGRAGSDTQYF.

This clone was detected once. V is TRBV6-5 and J is TRBJ2-3; possible D gene TRBD1, 5 bases. Deletions cut 0 bases from V and 3 bases from J, with 13 bases between. Germline lookup yields CDR1 MNHEY and CDR2 SVGAGI. The CDR3 loop spans 16 amino acids. CDR3: CASSYSFGAGTDTQYF. The CDR3 nucleotides read TGTGCCAGCAGTTACTCGTTTGGTGCAGGGACAGATACGCAGTATTTT.

This chain uses TRBV7-6 with TRBJ2-5, with D tentatively TRBD1 (6 bases). CDR3 length equals 14 residues. Germline CDR1 is SGHVS and CDR2 is FNYEAQ. V was shortened by 2 bases and J by 11 bases, with 18 bases between the two germline ends. For the CDR3, the DNA is TGTGCCAGCAGCTTATCAGGGGATGTCGGGGAGCAGTACTTC. It specifies CASSLSGDVGEQYF.

This clone was counted only a few times. This CDR3 is CSALVVSEAFF. CDR3 bases: TGCAGCGCCCTAGTCGTGTCCGAAGCTTTCTTT. The chain links TRBV29-1 to TRBJ1-1, with D uncertain. Trimming cost V 7 bases and J 8 bases, with 14 bases left between them. CDR1 is SQVTM, CDR2 ANQGSEA, per germline. The length of the CDR3 is 11 residues.

The V gene is TRBV7-6, the J gene TRBJ1-5, with D maybe TRBD1 (5 bases). V was cut by 3 bases and J by 4 bases, with 7 bases left in between. The CDR3 runs to 13 residues. Looked up from germline, CDR1 is SGHVS and CDR2 is FNYEAQ. The CDR3 region has the DNA TGTGCCAGCAGCTTTAAGGGGAATCAGCCCCAGCATTTT. The encoded protein is CASSFKGNQPQHF.